The 11 T cell receptor beta chains below all came from one sample that was sequenced in a study of blood T cell repertoires in COVID-19. Sequencing was performed with immunoSEQ multiplex PCR; in TCRdb, only in-frame clones are kept and a portion is missing. Among about 140,000 clones listed, 80% to 90% were seen once. Sample: peripheral blood. The receptor set was obtained from a man in his sixties with active or convalescent COVID-19.

The J gene is TRBJ2-5, the V gene TRBV7-9; D possibly corresponds to TRBD1 (6 bases). Per germline, CDR1 SEHNR and CDR2 FQNEAQ (reference sequence). The CDR3 extends over 14 amino acids. Trimming took 1 base from V and 4 from J, leaving 10 bases between them. CDR3 sequence reads: CASSLEEGVETQYF. The CDR3 DNA reads as TGTGCCAGCAGCTTAGAAGAGGGGGTAGAGACCCAGTACTTC.

The rearrangement uses TRBV5-1 and TRBJ2-3; 11 nucleotides agree with TRBD2. This CDR3 is 17 amino acids long. The V segment lost 1 base and the J segment 4 bases; nucleotides outside the gene matches: 8. Per germline, CDR1 SGHRS and CDR2 YFSETQ. The CDR3 here is CASSLSTSGRGADTQYF. The CDR3 bases are TGCGCCAGCAGCTTGTCAACTAGCGGGAGAGGGGCAGATACGCAGTATTTT.

The chain is built from TRBV28 and TRBJ1-1, with D unresolved. The germline V gene has CDR1 MDHEN and CDR2 SYDVKM. V dropped 4 bases and J dropped 4 bases, with 10 bases sitting between them. The CDR3 loop spans 13 amino acids. The CDR3 nucleotides are TGTGCCAGCAGTTCGTCGGTCTTCACTGAAGCTTTCTTT. Translating it yields CASSSSVFTEAFF.

Concerning this clone: Sequence at one end of the junction differs from germline and may be a read error. The chain links TRBV5-1 to TRBJ1-6; TRBD1 aligns across 11 bases. The CDR3 covers 14 residues. The germline V gene encodes CDR1 SGHRS and CDR2 YFSETQ. CDR3 sequence reads: CASSLGTGGSPLHF. For the CDR3, the DNA is TGCGCCAGCAGCTTAGGGACAGGGGGTTCACCTCTCCACTTT.

This sequence joins TRBV27 and TRBJ2-3; 7 bases align to TRBD1. Trimming took 5 bases from V and 4 from J; bases not matched to a gene: 9. The CDR3 totals 15 residues. Germline CDR1 MNHEY, CDR2 SMNVEV (reference sequence). As DNA, the CDR3 is TGTGCCAGCAGTGCTGACAGGGTAGGGTCAGATACGCAGTATTTT. Translation gives CASSADRVGSDTQYF.

The chain joins TRBV18 to TRBJ2-7; 8 nucleotides line up with TRBD2. From germline, CDR1 is KGHSH and CDR2 LQKENI. With V trimmed by 3 bases and J by 4 bases, 14 bases remained unmatched. The CDR3 contains 17 residues. In DNA form, the CDR3 reads TGTGCCAGCTCACCCGGGACTAGTAATCGGATTAGGTACGAGCAGTACTTC. Its translation is CASSPGTSNRIRYEQYF.

The V and J genes are TRBV10-3 and TRBJ1-5; unclear D gene. The CDR3 is 15 amino acids. Trimming removed 0 bases at V and 1 base at J, with 7 bases between. From germline, CDR1 is ENHRY and CDR2 SYGVKD. CDR3 DNA: TGTGCCATCAGTGAGTCGAGTACCAGCAATCAGCCCCAGCATTTT. Its protein is CAISESSTSNQPQHF.

V and J are TRBV18 and TRBJ1-1; 7 bases match TRBD1. V was clipped by 8 bases and J by 1 base; unmatched bases: 7. The CDR3 spans 14 residues. Looked up from germline, CDR1 is KGHSH and CDR2 is LQKENI. For the CDR3, the DNA is TGTGCCAGCCAGGAGAACAGGGGGAACACTGAAGCTTTCTTT. This encodes CASQENRGNTEAFF.

The rearrangement links TRBV2 to TRBJ1-4; possibly TRBD1 for D (5 bases). CDR1 SNHLY and CDR2 FYNNEI come from the germline V gene. The V and J ends lost 4 bases and 5 bases respectively, with 14 bases between them. The CDR3 consists of 15 residues. CDR3 nucleotide sequence: TGTGCCAGCAGTGCAGCGCAGGGTTTGAATGAAAAACTGTTTTTT. Translation gives CASSAAQGLNEKLFF.

This chain uses TRBV28 with TRBJ1-1; 7 bases fit TRBD1. The germline V gene has CDR1 MDHEN and CDR2 SYDVKM. The CDR3 runs 15 residues. The ends lost 6 bases at V and 10 bases at J; junction bases unmatched: 17. The CDR3 DNA reads TGTGCCAGCAGCCCGCGGACAGGCGGAGGAGGTACAGCTTTCTTT. This sequence encodes CASSPRTGGGGTAFF.

The CDR3 DNA reads as TGCGCCAGCAGCCAACTAACTAGCGGGAGATACGAGCAGTACTTC. Translated, it gives CASSQLTSGRYEQYF. This chain connects TRBV4-1 to TRBJ2-7; 11 bases are a match to TRBD2. The CDR3 runs 15 residues. Unmatched junction bases numbered 4, after V lost 2 bases and J lost 4 bases. Germline V gene lookup returns CDR1 MGHRA and CDR2 YSYEKL.